One and the same sample provided the 8 T cell receptor beta chains below, sequenced in a study of cytomegalovirus exposure and HLA in healthy donors. 13 Jbeta primers and 60 Vbeta primers were used for the PCR. Measured with immunoSEQ multiplex PCR; TCRdb has only the in-frame clones, and not every one. The data show around 160,000 clones, about 80% seen once. The sample consisted of PBMCs. Source of these receptors: a man aged 50-59 years in good health and CMV-seropositive.

This chain uses TRBV4-2 with TRBJ1-5; D is possibly TRBD1 (6 bases). The CDR3 loop spans 13 amino acids. Germline CDR1 reads LGHNA; CDR2 reads YNFKEQ. Trimming pared 0 bases from V and 7 bases from J, leaving 7 bases between. CDR3 DNA: TGTGCCAGCAGCCAAGATGGACAGCAGCCCCAGCATTTT. It specifies CASSQDGQQPQHF.

The V gene is TRBV28, the J gene TRBJ1-2; TRBD1 aligns across 11 bases. Germline V gene sequence: CDR1 MDHEN, CDR2 SYDVKM. This CDR3 spans 14 amino acids. With V trimmed by 4 bases and J by 4 bases, 2 bases remained unmatched. The CDR3 nucleotides read TGTGCCAGCAGTTGGGGACAGGGGGTCTATGGCTACACCTTC. It translates to CASSWGQGVYGYTF.

The genes are TRBV19 and TRBJ2-7; D might be TRBD1 (6 bases). The CDR3 contains 11 residues. Between the trimmed V and J ends, which lost 4 bases and 6 bases, there was a span of 7 bases. CDR1 is LNHDA and CDR2 is SQIVND in the germline V gene (reference sequence). CDR3 residues: CASSRGGEQYF. DNA for the CDR3: TGTGCCAGTAGTAGAGGGGGCGAGCAGTACTTC.

The gene calls are TRBV6-5 and TRBJ2-7; D is possibly TRBD1 (5 bases). Trimming removed 6 bases at V and 6 bases at J, with 18 bases between. The CDR3 spans 14 residues. Looked up from germline, CDR1 is MNHEY and CDR2 is SVGAGI. The chain's CDR3 is CASSNPFRTTEQYV. CDR3 DNA sequence: TGTGCCAGCAGCAACCCTTTTAGGACAACCGAGCAGTACGTC.

This clone was observed a handful of times. The chain joins TRBV4-3 to TRBJ2-1; 8 nucleotides agree with TRBD2. This CDR3 region has 18 residues. Germline CDR1 and CDR2: LGHNA and YSLEER. V was clipped by 0 bases and J by 7 bases; unmatched bases: 14. CDR3: CASSQDSPWTSTGNEQFF. For the CDR3, the DNA is TGCGCCAGCAGCCAAGATAGTCCCTGGACTAGCACGGGGAATGAGCAGTTCTTC.

V is TRBV5-6 and J is TRBJ2-7; D is possibly TRBD2 (5 bases). The V gene lost 6 bases and the J gene lost 2 bases, with 12 bases spanning the gap. Germline V gene data show CDR1 as SGHDT and CDR2 as YYEEEE. CDR3 length: 13 residues. CDR3 amino acids: CASTVDGAYEQYF. The CDR3 nucleotides are TGTGCCAGCACCGTTGACGGGGCCTACGAGCAGTACTTC.

This clone was seen a few times. This chain uses TRBV9 with TRBJ1-2; D not certain. CDR3 length: 12 residues. Trimming stripped 1 base from V and 10 bases from J, with 11 bases between. CDR1 is SGDLS and CDR2 is YYNGEE in the germline V gene. The CDR3 loop is CASSVNELTYTF. The CDR3 bases are TGTGCCAGCAGCGTAAATGAGCTAACCTACACCTTC. Full variable domain (missing parts from reference TRBV9 and TRBJ1-2): DSGVTQTPKHLITATGQRVTLRCSPRSGDLSVYWYQQSLDQGLQFLIQYYNGEERAKGNILERFSAQQFPDLHSELNLSSLELGDSALYFCASSVNELTYTFGSGTRLTVV.

This clone was seen only a few times. The V and J genes are TRBV6-6 and TRBJ2-3, with 9 positions matching TRBD2. This CDR3 spans 16 amino acids. Losses at the gene ends were 0 bases for V and 2 bases for J; bases not matched to a gene: 3. CDR1 and CDR2 (germline): MNHNY, SVGAGI (reference sequence). The CDR3 here is CASSYSAGGPTDTQYF. For the CDR3, the DNA is TGTGCCAGCAGTTACTCGGCGGGGGGGCCCACAGATACGCAGTATTTT.